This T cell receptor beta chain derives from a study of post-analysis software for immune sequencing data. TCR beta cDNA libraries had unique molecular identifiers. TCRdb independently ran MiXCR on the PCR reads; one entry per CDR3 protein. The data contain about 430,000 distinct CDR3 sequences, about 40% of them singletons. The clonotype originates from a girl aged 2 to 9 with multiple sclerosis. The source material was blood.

In DNA, the CDR3 is TGTGCCAGCAGTTTAGTTCGGGGCCAGGGGGGGCTCCAGGACAATGAGCAGTTCTTC. Protein product: CASSLVRGQGGLQDNEQFF. The V and J genes are TRBV12-3 or TRBV12-4 and TRBJ2-1; D may be TRBD1 or TRBD2 (7 bases each). Trimming cost V 1 base and J 5 bases, with 24 bases left between them. The CDR3 consists of 19 residues.